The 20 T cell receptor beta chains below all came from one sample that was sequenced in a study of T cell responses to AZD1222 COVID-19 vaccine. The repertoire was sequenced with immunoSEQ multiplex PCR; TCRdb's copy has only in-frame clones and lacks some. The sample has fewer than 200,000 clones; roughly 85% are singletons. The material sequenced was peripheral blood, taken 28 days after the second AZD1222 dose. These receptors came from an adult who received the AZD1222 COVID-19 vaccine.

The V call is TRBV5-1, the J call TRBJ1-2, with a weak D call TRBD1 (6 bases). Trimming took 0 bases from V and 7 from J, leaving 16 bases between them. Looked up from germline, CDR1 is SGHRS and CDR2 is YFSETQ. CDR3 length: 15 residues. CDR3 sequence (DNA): TGCGCCAGCAGCTTGGGACGGACAGCGGACGGTGGCTACACCTTC. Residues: CASSLGRTADGGYTF.

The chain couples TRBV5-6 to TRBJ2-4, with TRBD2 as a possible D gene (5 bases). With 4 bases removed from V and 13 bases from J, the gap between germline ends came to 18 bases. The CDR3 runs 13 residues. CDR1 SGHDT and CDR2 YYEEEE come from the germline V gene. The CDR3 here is CASSKRTRGLQYF. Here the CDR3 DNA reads TGTGCCAGCAGCAAACGGACTCGCGGGCTACAGTACTTC.

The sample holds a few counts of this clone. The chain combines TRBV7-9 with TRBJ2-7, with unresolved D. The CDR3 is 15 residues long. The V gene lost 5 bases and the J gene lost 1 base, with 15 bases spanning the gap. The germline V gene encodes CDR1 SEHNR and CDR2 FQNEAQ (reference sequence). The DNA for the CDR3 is TGTGCCAGCAGCACCGCACCGCGCGGATCCTACGAGCAGTACTTC. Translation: CASSTAPRGSYEQYF.

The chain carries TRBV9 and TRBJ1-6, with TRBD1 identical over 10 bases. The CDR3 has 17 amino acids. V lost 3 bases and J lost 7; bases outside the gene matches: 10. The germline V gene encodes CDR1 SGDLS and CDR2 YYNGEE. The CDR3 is CASSGHAGTGENSPLHF. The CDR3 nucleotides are TGTGCCAGCAGCGGGCACGCGGGGACAGGGGAGAATTCACCCCTCCACTTT.

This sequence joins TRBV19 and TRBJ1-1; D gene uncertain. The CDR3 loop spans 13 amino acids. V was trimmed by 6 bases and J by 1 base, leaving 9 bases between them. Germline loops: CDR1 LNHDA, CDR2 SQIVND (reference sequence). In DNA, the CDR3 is TGTGCCAGTAGCGATTATTGGAACACTGAAGCTTTCTTT. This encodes CASSDYWNTEAFF.

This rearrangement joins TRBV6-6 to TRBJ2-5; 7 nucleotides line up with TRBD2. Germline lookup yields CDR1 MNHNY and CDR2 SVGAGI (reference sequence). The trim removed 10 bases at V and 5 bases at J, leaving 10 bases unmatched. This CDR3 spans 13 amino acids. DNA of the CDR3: TGTGCCACGGGGGGAGCGACCCGGGAGACCCAGTACTTC. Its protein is CATGGATRETQYF.

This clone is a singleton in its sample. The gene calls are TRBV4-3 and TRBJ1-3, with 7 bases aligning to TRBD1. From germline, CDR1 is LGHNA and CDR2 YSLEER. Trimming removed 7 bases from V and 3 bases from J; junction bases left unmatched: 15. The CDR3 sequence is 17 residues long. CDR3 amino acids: CASKEGGSPNIGNTIYF. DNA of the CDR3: TGCGCCAGCAAAGAAGGGGGCAGCCCTAATATTGGAAACACCATATATTTT.

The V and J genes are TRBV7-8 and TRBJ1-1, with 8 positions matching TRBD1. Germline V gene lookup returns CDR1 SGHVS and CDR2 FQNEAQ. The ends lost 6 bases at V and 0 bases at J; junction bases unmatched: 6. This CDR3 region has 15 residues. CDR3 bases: TGTGCCAGCAGGGGAACAGGGGGGATGAACACTGAAGCTTTCTTT. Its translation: CASRGTGGMNTEAFF.

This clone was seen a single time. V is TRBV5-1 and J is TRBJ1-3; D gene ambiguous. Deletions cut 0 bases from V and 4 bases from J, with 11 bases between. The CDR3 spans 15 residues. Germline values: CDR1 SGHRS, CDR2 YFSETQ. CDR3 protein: CASSLGSGIGNTIYF. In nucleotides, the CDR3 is TGCGCCAGCAGCTTGGGGTCAGGTATCGGAAACACCATATATTTT.

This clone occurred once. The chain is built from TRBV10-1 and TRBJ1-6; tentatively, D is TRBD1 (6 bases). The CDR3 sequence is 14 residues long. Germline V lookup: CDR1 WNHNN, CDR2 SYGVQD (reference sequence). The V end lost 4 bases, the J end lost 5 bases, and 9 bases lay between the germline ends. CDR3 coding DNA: TGCGCCAGCAGTGTAGGGGGGAATAATTCACCCCTCCACTTT. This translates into CASSVGGNNSPLHF.

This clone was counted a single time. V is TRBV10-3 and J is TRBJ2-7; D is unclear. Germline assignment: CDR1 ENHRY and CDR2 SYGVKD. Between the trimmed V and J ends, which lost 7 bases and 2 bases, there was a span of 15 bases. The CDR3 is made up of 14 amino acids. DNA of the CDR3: TGTGCCATCAATGAAGGAACAACGACCTACGAGCAGTACTTC. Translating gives CAINEGTTTYEQYF.

The CDR3 nucleotides are TGCGCCAGCAGCCAAGATGGTGCCCAGGGACCTCTCTATGGCTACACCTTC. Protein sequence: CASSQDGAQGPLYGYTF. The chain carries TRBV4-1 and TRBJ1-2; D possibly corresponds to TRBD1 (5 bases). V lost 0 bases to trimming and J lost 4 bases, with 18 bases between them. Germline V gene sequence: CDR1 MGHRA, CDR2 YSYEKL. This CDR3 contains 17 residues.

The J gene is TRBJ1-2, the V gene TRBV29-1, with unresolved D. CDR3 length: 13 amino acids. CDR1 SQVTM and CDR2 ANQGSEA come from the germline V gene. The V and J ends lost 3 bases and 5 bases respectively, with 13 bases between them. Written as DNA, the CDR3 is TGCAGCGTTGAGGTTATGACCCCTTATGGCTACACCTTC. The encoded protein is CSVEVMTPYGYTF.

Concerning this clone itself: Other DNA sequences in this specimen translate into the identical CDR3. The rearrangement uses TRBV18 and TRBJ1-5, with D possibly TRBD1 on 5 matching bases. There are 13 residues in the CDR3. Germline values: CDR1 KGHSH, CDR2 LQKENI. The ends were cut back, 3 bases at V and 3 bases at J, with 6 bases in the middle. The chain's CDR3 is CASSPGTNQPQHF. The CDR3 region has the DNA TGTGCCAGCTCACCCGGGACCAATCAGCCCCAGCATTTT.

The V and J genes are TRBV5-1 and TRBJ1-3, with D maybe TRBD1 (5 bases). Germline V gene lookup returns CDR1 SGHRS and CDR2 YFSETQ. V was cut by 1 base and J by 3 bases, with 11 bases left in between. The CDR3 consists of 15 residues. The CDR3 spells CASSLMGDDGNTIYF. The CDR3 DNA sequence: TGCGCCAGCAGCTTGATGGGGGACGATGGAAACACCATATATTTT.

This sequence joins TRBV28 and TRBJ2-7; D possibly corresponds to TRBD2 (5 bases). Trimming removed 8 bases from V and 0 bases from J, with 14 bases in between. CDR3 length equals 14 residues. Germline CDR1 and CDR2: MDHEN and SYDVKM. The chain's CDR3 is CASFSPGSSYEQYF. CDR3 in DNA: TGTGCCAGCTTCTCTCCGGGATCCTCCTACGAGCAGTACTTC.

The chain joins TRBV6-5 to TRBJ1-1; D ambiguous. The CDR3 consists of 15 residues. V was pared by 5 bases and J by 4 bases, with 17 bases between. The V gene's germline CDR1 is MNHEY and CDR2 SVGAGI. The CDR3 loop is CASSLHPTPTTEAFF. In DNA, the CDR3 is TGTGCCAGCAGTCTGCACCCAACCCCTACCACTGAAGCTTTCTTT.

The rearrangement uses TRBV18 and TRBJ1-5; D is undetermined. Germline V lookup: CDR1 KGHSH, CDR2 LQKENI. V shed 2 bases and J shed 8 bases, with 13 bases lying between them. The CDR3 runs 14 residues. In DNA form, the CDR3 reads TGTGCCAGCTCACCAGGAAAGGAGATCAAGCCCCAGCATTTT. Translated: CASSPGKEIKPQHF. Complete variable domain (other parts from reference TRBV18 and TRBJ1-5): NAGVMQNPRHLVRRRGQEARLRCSPMKGHSHVYWYRQLPEEGLKFMVYLQKENIIDESGMPKERFSAEFPKEGPSILRIQQVVRGDSAAYFCASSPGKEIKPQHFGDGTRLSIL.

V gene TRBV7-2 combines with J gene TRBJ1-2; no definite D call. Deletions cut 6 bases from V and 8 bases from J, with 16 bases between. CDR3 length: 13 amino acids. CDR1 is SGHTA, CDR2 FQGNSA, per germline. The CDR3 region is CASSPPGVRGYTF. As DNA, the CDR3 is TGTGCCAGCAGTCCGCCGGGAGTTCGCGGCTACACCTTC.

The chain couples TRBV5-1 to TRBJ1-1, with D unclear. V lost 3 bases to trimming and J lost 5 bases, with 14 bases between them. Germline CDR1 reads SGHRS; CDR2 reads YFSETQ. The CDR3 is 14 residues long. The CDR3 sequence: CASSSDVGGTEAFF. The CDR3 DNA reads TGCGCCAGCAGCTCCGATGTAGGAGGGACTGAAGCTTTCTTT.